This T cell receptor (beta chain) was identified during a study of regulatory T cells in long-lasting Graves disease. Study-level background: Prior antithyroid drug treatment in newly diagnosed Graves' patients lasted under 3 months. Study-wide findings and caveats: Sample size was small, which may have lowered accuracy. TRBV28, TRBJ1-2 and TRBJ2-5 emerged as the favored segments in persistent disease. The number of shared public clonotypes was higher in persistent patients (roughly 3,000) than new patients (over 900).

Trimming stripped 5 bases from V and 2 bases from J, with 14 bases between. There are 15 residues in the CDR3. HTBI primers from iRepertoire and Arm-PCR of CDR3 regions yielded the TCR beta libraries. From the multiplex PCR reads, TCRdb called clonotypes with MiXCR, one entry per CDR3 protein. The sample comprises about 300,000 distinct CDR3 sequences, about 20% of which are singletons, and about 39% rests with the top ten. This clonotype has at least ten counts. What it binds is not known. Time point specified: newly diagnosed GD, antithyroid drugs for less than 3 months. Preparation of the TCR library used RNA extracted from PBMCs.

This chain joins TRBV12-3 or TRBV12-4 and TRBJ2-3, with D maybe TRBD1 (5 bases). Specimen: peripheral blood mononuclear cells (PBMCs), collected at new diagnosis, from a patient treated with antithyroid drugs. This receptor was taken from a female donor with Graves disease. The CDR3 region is CASSGAGMSTDTQYF. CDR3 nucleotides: TGTGCCAGCAGTGGGGCAGGGATGTCCACAGATACGCAGTATTTT.